The clone carrying this T cell receptor (beta chain) has only a few counts. Its target is unknown. This sample was included in a study of regulatory T cells in long-lasting Graves disease. In building TCR beta libraries, iRepertoire HTBI primers were used together with Arm-PCR of CDR3 regions. TCRdb reprocessed the multiplex PCR reads via MiXCR and lists one record per CDR3 protein. The repertoire holds about 460,000 distinct CDR3 sequences, with around 15% as singletons. Notes on the study in general: Those with persistent disease had in common more public clonotypes (around 2,700) than new patients (about 970). Among samples with persistent disease, TRBV28, TRBJ1-2 and TRBJ2-5 were favored.

Indicated time point: newly diagnosed GD, antithyroid drugs for less than 3 months. Following extraction of RNA from PBMCs, that RNA was used to make the TCR library. Investigators report Graves' disease was diagnosed under American Thyroid Association guidelines. The CDR3 length is 16 residues. V was pared by 3 bases and J by 5 bases, with 13 bases of the junction left unmatched. The germline V gene encodes CDR1 SGHDT and CDR2 YYEEEE. The data also belong to a second study, concerning T cells in Graves' hyperthyroidism and ophthalmopathy.

The TCR comes from a woman aged 45 to 65 with Graves disease. The sequenced sample was peripheral blood mononuclear cells (PBMCs), obtained at new diagnosis, from a patient treated with antithyroid drugs. The genes are TRBV5-6 and TRBJ1-2, with 7 bases matching TRBD1. CDR3 amino acids: CASSYLSYDREYGYTF. As DNA, the CDR3 is TGTGCCAGCAGCTACCTCTCCTATGACAGGGAATATGGCTACACCTTC.